A single sample gave rise to the 4 T cell receptor beta chains below, sequenced in a study of CD8+CD57+ T cells in acquired aplastic anemia (dated by TCRdb to 2016 to 2019). For sequencing, an Illumina HiSeq 2000 was employed. TCR beta VDJ combination and CDR3 sequence profiling used genomic DNA as the template. TCRdb applied fastp at Q25 and MiXCR to the public reads, then kept only in-frame beta chains. Every entry covers one CDR3 protein and lists the most common genes and DNA from its rows. The sample contains under 500,000 distinct CDR3 sequences, about a third of them found a single time. The ten largest clones add up to around 0.82% of the sample. Expansion of CD8+CD57+ cells had been shown by flow cytometry in the patients chosen for sequencing. The sequenced sample was sorted CD4+, CD8+, or CD8+CD57+ T cells (not recorded which) from PBMCs. The receptors derive from a human donor with aplastic anemia.

The chain couples TRBV20-1 to TRBJ2-3; 9 positions match TRBD1. CDR3 length equals 19 residues. Unmatched junction bases numbered 20, after V lost 5 bases and J lost 2 bases. From germline, CDR1 is DFQATT and CDR2 SNEGSKA (reference sequence). CDR3 protein: CSAPQGQGILIGPTDTQYF. In DNA, the CDR3 is TGCAGTGCTCCTCAGGGACAGGGAATTTTGATCGGGCCCACAGATACGCAGTATTTT.

This clonotype occurred many times. The V gene is TRBV2, the J gene TRBJ2-3; weak D call: TRBD1 (6 bases). CDR1 is SNHLY, CDR2 FYNNEI, per germline. The CDR3 has 15 residues. Trimming left V 1 base short and J 4 bases short, with 12 bases between. The DNA of the CDR3 is TGTGCCAGCAGTGAAGGGGGATCAGGGGCAGATACGCAGTATTTT. It is translated as CASSEGGSGADTQYF.

This chain links TRBV6-5 with TRBJ1-1, with TRBD1 as a possible D gene (6 bases). V shed 2 bases and J shed 5 bases, with 12 bases lying between them. Germline V lookup: CDR1 MNHEY, CDR2 SVGAGI. The CDR3 runs 14 residues. The CDR3 is CASSYTPGATEAFF. The CDR3 bases are TGTGCCAGCAGTTACACGCCGGGGGCGACTGAAGCTTTCTTT.

At least ten counts were recorded for this clonotype. V is TRBV5-1 and J is TRBJ1-5; maybe TRBD1 (5 bases). The V end was cut by 2 bases, the J end by 2 bases, with 8 bases between. Germline CDR1 and CDR2: SGHRS and YFSETQ. The CDR3 sequence is 14 residues long. CDR3: CASSLTGGNQPQHF. The DNA of the CDR3 is TGCGCCAGCAGCTTAACAGGCGGCAATCAGCCCCAGCATTTT.